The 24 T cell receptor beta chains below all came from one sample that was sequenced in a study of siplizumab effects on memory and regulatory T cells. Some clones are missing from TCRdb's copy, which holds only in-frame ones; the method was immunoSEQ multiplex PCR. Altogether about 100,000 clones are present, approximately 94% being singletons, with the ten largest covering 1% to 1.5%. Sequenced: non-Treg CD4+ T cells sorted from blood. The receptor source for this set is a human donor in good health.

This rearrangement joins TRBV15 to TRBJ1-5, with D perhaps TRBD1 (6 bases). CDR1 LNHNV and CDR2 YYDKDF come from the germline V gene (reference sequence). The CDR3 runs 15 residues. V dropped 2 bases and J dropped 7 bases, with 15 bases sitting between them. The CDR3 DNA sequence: TGTGCCACCAGCAGAAAGGGGGGCCCTCAACAGCCCCAGCATTTT. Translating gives CATSRKGGPQQPQHF.

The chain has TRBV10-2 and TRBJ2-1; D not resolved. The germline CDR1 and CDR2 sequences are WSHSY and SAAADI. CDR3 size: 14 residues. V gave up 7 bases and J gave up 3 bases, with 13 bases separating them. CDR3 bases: TGCGCCAGCACGAGCCCCGTAAACTACAATGAGCAGTTCTTC. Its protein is CASTSPVNYNEQFF.

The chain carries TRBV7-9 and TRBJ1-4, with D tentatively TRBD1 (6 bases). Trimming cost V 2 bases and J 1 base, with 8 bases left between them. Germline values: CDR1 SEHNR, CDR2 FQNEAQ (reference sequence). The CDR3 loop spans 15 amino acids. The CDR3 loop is CASSLQGQTNEKLFF. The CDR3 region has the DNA TGTGCCAGCAGCTTACAGGGGCAAACTAATGAAAAACTGTTTTTT.

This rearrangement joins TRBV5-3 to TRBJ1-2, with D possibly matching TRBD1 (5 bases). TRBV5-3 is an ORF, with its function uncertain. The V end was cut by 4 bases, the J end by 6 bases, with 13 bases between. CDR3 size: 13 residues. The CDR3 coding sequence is TGTGCCAGAAGCAAGGGGACCACCGATGGCTACACCTTC. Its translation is CARSKGTTDGYTF.

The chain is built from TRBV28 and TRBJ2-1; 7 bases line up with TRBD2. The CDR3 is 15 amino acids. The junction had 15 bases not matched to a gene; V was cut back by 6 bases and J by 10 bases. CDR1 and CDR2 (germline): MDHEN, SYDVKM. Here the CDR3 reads CASRGTGTTGGEQFF. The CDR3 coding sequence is TGTGCCAGCAGAGGAACCGGGACTACCGGCGGGGAGCAGTTCTTC.

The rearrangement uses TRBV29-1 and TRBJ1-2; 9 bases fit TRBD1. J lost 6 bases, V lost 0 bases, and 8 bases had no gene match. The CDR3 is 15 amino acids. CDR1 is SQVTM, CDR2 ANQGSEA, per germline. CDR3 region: CSVEEANRGQDGYTF. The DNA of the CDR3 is TGCAGCGTTGAAGAGGCTAACAGGGGGCAGGATGGCTACACCTTC. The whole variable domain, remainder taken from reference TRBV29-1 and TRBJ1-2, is SAVISQKPSRDICQRGTSLTIQCQVDSQVTMMFWYRQQPGQSLTLIATANQGSEATYESGFVIDKFPISRPNLTFSTLTVSNMSPEDSSIYLCSVEEANRGQDGYTFGSGTRLTVV.

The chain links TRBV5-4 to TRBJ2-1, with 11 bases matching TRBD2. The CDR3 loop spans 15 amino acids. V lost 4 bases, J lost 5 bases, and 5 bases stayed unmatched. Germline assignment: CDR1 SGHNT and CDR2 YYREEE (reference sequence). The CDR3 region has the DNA TGTGCCAGCAGCCTTGGGACTAGCGGAAACAATGAGCAGTTCTTC. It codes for CASSLGTSGNNEQFF.

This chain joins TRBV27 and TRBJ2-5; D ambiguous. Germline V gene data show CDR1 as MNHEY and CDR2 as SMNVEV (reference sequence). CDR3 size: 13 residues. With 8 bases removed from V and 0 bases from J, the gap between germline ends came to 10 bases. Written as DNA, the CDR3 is TGTGCCAGCGGGGAAAAGAACCAAGAGACCCAGTACTTC. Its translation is CASGEKNQETQYF.

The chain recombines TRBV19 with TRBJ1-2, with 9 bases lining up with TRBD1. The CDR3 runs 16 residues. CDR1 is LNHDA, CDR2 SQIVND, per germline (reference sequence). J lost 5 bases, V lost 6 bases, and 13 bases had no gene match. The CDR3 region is CASSTSGTGFFYGYTF. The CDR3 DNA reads TGTGCCAGTAGCACCTCCGGGACAGGGTTTTTTTATGGCTACACCTTC.

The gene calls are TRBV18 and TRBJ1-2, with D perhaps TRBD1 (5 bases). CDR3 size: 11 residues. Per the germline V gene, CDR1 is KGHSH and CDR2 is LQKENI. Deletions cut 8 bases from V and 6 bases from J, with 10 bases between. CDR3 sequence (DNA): TGTGCCAGCGGTCAGGGTAATGGCTACACCTTC. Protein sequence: CASGQGNGYTF. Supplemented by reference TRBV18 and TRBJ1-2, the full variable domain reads NAGVMQNPRHLVRRRGQEARLRCSPMKGHSHVYWYRQLPEEGLKFMVYLQKENIIDESGMPKERFSAEFPKEGPSILRIQQVVRGDSAAYFCASGQGNGYTFGSGTRLTVV.

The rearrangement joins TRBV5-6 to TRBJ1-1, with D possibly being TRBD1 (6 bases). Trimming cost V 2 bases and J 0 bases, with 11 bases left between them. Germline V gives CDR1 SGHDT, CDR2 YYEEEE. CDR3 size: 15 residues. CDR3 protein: CASSFIGTLNTEAFF. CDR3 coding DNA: TGTGCCAGCAGCTTTATCGGGACACTGAACACTGAAGCTTTCTTT.

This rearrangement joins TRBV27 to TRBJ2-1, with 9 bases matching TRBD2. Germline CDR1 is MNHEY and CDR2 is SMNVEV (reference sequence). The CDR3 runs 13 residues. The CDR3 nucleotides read TGTGTTAGCGGGAGCTCCCTAAGAAATGAGCAGTTCTTC. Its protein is CVSGSSLRNEQFF.

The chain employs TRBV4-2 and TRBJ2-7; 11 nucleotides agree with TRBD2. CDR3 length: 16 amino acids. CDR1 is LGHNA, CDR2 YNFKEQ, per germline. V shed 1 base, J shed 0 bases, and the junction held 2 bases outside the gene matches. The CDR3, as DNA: TGTGCCAGCAGCCAAGTTACTAGCGGGAGCTCCTACGAGCAGTACTTC. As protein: CASSQVTSGSSYEQYF.

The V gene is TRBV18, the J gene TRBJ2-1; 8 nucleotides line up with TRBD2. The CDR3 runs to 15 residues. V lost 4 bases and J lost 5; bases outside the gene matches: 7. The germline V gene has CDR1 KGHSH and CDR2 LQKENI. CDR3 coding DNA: TGTGCCAGCTCACACCGGGGGGGGATGAACAATGAGCAGTTCTTC. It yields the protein CASSHRGGMNNEQFF.

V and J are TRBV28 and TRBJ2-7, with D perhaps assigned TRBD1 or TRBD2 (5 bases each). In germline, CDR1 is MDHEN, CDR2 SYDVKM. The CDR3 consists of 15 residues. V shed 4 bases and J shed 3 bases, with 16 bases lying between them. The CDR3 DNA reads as TGTGCCAGCAGTTCCCCCCGGGGTGGGGGCTACGAGCAGTACTTC. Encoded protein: CASSSPRGGGYEQYF. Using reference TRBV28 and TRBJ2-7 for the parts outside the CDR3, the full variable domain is DVKVTQSSRYLVKRTGEKVFLECVQDMDHENMFWYRQDPGLGLRLIYFSYDVKMKEKGDIPEGYSVSREKKERFSLILESASTNQTSMYLCASSSPRGGGYEQYFGPGTRLTVT.

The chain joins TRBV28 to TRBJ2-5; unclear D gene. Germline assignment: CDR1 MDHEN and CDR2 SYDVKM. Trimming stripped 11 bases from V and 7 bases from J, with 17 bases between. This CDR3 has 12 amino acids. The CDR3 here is CASAIQGWTQYF. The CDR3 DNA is TGTGCCTCCGCTATCCAAGGGTGGACCCAGTACTTC. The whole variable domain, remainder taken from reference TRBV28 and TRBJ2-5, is DVKVTQSSRYLVKRTGEKVFLECVQDMDHENMFWYRQDPGLGLRLIYFSYDVKMKEKGDIPEGYSVSREKKERFSLILESASTNQTSMYLCASAIQGWTQYFGPGTRLLVL.

The CDR3 region is CASNGEGRGTQYF. DNA of the CDR3: TGCGCCAGCAACGGGGAGGGGCGCGGGACCCAGTACTTC. The chain carries TRBV5-1 and TRBJ2-5, with 7 nucleotides matching TRBD2. The CDR3 is 13 residues long. J was trimmed by 7 bases and V by 6 bases; bases with no gene match: 9. In germline, CDR1 is SGHRS, CDR2 YFSETQ. The variable domain in full, with the rest retrieved from reference TRBV5-1 and TRBJ2-5, is KAGVTQTPRYLIKTRGQQVTLSCSPISGHRSVSWYQQTPGQGLQFLFEYFSETQRNKGNFPGRFSGRQFSNSRSEMNVSTLELGDSALYLCASNGEGRGTQYFGPGTRLLVL.

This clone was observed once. The chain's CDR3 is CASSLTGGVIWGTEAFF. CDR3 nucleotides: TGTGCCAGCAGCCTTACAGGGGGCGTTATATGGGGCACTGAAGCTTTCTTT. The J gene is TRBJ1-1, the V gene TRBV11-2, with TRBD1 matching over 9 bases. This CDR3 region has 17 residues. V was pared by 5 bases and J by 4 bases, with 14 bases of the junction left unmatched. The germline V gene has CDR1 SGHAT and CDR2 FQNNGV.

The CDR3 DNA sequence: TGTGCCAGCAGCCTGGAAGGGCTAGATACCGGGGAGCTGTTTTTT. Translation: CASSLEGLDTGELFF. The chain combines TRBV9 with TRBJ2-2; D call uncertain. CDR3 length: 15 amino acids. The V gene's germline CDR1 is SGDLS and CDR2 YYNGEE. The germline V and J ends were trimmed by 4 bases and 5 bases, with 15 bases remaining between them.

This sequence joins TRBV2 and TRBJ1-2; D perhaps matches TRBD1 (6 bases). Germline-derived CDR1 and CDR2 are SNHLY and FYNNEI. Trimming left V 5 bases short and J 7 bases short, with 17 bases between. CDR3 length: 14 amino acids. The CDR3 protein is CASSFRGAALGYTF. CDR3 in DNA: TGTGCCAGCAGTTTTCGGGGGGCGGCCCTTGGCTACACCTTC.

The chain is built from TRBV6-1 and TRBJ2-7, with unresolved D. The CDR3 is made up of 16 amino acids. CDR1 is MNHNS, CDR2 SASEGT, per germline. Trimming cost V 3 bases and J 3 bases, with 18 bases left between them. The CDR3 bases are TGTGCCAGCAGTGAGGCGAATCCGCGTTCGGGCTACGAGCAGTACTTC. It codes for CASSEANPRSGYEQYF.

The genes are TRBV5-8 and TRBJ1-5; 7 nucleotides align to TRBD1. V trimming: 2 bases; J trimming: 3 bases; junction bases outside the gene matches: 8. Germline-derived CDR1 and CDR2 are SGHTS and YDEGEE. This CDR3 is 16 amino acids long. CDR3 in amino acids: CASSFRQGSSNQPQHF. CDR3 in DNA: TGTGCCAGCAGCTTCCGACAGGGCAGCTCCAATCAGCCCCAGCATTTT.

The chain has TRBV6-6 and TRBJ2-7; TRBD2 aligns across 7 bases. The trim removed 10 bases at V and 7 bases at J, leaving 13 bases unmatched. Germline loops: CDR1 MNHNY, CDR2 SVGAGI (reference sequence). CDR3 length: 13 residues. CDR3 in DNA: TGTGCCATCAGGGTGGGAGGGCCTCGGGAGCAGTACTTC. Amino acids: CAIRVGGPREQYF.

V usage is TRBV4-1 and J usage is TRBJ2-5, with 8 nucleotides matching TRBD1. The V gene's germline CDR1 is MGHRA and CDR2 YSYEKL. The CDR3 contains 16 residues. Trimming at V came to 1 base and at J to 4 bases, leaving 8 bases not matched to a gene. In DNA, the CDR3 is TGCGCCAGCAGCCAAGCCGACAGGGGCGGTGTAGAGACCCAGTACTTC. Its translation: CASSQADRGGVETQYF.